The clone carrying this TCR beta chain has just a few counts. Its antigen is as yet unknown. The data were taken from a study of cytotoxic CD8 clonotypes in ibrutinib-treated CLL. Across the study: The group held 11 relapsed/refractory and roughly 14 treatment-naive patients, with under 18 IGHV unmutated. After a median of 68 months, some 14 patients stayed remitted and 12 progressed; responses had been partial in about 24 and complete in 2. Whole-study results and caveats: At the start, clonality exceeded age-matched healthy donors and followed circulating CD8+ T-cell counts. Clonality was elevated at ibrutinib response and had returned toward baseline at progression.

Germline V CDR1 and CDR2: LNHDA, SQIVND (reference sequence). Trimming removed 6 bases from V and 0 bases from J, with 12 bases in between. The CDR3 spans 15 residues. Assay: immunoSEQ multiplex PCR; the TCRdb copy retains only in-frame clones and omits some. The sample yields 40,000 to 50,000 clones, roughly three fifths seen once. The sequence was obtained from a human donor with chronic lymphocytic leukemia. This sample comprised PBMCs, obtained after 24 months of ibrutinib treatment. V is TRBV19 and J is TRBJ1-5; D is possibly TRBD1 (6 bases). In DNA, the CDR3 is TGTGCCAGTAGGAGAGGGGGATTTAGCAATCAGCCCCAGCATTTT. It is translated as CASRRGGFSNQPQHF.